The present TCR beta chain was sequenced within a study of CD8+ T cells in alopecia areata. As for the study in general: Treated patients were scored for severity by percent of scalp affected.

The treatment here: oral pan-JAK inhibitor, 5-10 mg twice daily. Comments on this clone: Its antigen is still unknown.

The authors extracted RNA and reverse transcribed it into cDNA as the sequencing template. Only in-frame clones appear in the TCRdb table, and some are missing; sequencing was by immunoSEQ multiplex PCR. The table includes roughly 140,000 clones, approximately 85% detected once. Study-wide findings and caveats: Scalp clonality, together with expanded CD8+ clones among the top 100, fell significantly with tofacitinib. Lesional scalp, notably in alopecia totalis/universalis, had clonality above that of normal scalp.

The sample here was CD8+ T cells sorted from blood, taken at week 4, from a patient treated with tofacitinib. The TCR originated in a human donor with alopecia areata.

CDR3 DNA sequence: TGTGCCAGCAGGCCCCGGGACACAACCTACGAGCAGTACTTC. Protein product: CASRPRDTTYEQYF. V usage is TRBV5-5 and J usage is TRBJ2-7; D perhaps matches TRBD1 (6 bases). This CDR3 spans 14 amino acids. CDR1 SGHKS and CDR2 YYEKEE come from the germline V gene (reference sequence). Trimming shortened V by 5 bases and J by 2 bases, and 14 bases separated the two germline ends.